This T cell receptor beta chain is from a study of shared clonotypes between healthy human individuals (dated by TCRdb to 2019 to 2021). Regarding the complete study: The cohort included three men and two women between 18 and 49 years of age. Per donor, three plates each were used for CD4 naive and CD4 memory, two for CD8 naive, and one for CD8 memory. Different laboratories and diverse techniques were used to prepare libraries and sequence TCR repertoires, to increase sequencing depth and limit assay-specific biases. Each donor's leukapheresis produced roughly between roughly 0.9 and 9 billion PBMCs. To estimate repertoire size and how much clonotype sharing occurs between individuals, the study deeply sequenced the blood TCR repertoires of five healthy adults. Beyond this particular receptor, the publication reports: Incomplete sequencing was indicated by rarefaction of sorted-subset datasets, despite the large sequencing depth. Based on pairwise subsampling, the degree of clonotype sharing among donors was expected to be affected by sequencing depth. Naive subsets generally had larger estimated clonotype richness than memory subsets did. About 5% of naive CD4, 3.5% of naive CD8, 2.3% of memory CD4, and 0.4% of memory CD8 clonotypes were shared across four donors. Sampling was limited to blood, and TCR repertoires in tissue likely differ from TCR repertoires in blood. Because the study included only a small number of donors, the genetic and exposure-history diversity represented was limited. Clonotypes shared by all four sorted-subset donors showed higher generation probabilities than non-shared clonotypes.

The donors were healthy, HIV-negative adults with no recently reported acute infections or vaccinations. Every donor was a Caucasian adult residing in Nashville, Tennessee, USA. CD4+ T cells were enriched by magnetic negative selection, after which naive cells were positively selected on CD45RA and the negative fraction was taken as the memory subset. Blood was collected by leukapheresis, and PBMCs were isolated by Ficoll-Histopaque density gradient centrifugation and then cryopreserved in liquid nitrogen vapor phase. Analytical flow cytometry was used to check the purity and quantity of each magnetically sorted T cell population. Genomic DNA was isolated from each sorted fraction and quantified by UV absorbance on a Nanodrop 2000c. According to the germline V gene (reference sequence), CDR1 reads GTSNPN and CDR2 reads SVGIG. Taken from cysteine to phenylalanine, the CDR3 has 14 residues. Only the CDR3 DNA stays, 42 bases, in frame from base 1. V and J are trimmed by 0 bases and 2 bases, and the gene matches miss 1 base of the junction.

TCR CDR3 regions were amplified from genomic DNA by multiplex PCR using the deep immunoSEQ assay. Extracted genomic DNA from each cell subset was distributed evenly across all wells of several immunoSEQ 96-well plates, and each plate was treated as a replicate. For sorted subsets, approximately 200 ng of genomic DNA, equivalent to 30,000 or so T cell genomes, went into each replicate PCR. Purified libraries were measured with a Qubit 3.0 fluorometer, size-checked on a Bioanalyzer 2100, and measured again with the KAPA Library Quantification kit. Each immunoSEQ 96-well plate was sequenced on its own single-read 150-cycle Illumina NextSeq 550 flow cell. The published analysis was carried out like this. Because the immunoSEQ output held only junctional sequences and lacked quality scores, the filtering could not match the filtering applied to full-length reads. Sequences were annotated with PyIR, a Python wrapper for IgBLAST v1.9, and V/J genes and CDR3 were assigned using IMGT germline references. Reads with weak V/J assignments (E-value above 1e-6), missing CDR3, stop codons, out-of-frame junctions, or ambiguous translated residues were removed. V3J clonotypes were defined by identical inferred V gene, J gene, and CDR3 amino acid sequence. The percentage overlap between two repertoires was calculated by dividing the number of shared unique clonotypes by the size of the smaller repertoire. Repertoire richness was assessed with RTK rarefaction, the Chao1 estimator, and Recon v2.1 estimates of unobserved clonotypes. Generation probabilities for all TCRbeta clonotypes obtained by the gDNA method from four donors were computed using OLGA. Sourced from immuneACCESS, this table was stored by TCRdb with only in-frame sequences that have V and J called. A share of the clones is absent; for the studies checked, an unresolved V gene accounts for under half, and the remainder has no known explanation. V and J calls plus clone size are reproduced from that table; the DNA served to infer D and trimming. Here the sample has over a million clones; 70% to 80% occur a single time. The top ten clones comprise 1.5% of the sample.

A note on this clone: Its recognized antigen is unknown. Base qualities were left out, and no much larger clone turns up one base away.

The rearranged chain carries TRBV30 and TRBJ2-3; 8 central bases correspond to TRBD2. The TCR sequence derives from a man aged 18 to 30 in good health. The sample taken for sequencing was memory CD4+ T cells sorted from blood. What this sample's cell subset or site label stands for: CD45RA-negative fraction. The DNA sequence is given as TGTGCCTGGAGTGTACTAGCGGTCACAGATACGCAGTATTTT. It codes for CAWSVLAVTDTQYF.